The next 25 T cell receptor beta chains were all read from a single sample in a study of vaccination and CD4 T cells after COVID-19. Stated treatment: 10-day PBMC culture with coronavirus spike peptide pools or control peptides (ViraFEST assay). Ahead of the COVID-19 pandemic (2011-2018), the CD4+ T cells of the unexposed donor were collected. Their recognized antigens are unknown. Oncomine TCR Beta short-read sequencing was applied to DNA from cultured CD4+ T cells. TCRdb processed the PCR reads anew with MiXCR; each CDR3 protein has one entry. Of roughly 7,400 distinct CDR3 sequences listed, about 35% are singletons. Sequencing was done on a sample of CD4+ T cells from blood, cultured in vitro. The receptors stem from a human donor in good health.

The V call is TRBV28, the J call TRBJ2-4; D perhaps matches TRBD1 (6 bases). The CDR3 runs to 14 residues. Germline V gives CDR1 MDHEN, CDR2 SYDVKM. Trimming stripped 6 bases from V and 9 bases from J, with 18 bases between. CDR3: CASRNRVGVGIQYF. CDR3 bases: TGTGCCAGCAGGAACAGGGTCGGGGTCGGCATTCAGTACTTC.

The chain joins TRBV19 to TRBJ2-2; D is undetermined. Germline V gene lookup returns CDR1 LNHDA and CDR2 SQIVND (reference sequence). The V end lost 3 bases, the J end lost 7 bases, and 18 bases lay between the germline ends. The length of the CDR3 is 16 residues. Here the CDR3 DNA reads TGTGCCAGTAGTATGTTGGCCCCCTTACAAAACGGGGAGCTGTTTTTT. It yields the protein CASSMLAPLQNGELFF.

This clonotype was recorded once. The V gene is TRBV20-1, the J gene TRBJ1-4, with D possibly TRBD1 on 6 matching bases. The CDR3 sequence is 15 residues long. V was clipped by 0 bases and J by 8 bases, with 16 bases between them. CDR1 is DFQATT, CDR2 SNEGSKA, per germline (reference sequence). The CDR3 DNA follows: TGCAGTGCTAGAGAGGGGGTAGGGGGTTGGGAAAAACTGTTTTTT. Protein: CSAREGVGGWEKLFF.

In DNA form, the CDR3 reads TGTGCCAGCAGTTACTTACAGGGGCACGAGCAGTACTTC. Its protein is CASSYLQGHEQYF. The chain has TRBV6-5 and TRBJ2-7; 7 bases line up with TRBD1. V lost 1 base, J lost 5 bases, and 2 bases stayed unmatched. The CDR3 totals 13 residues. Per the germline V gene, CDR1 is MNHEY and CDR2 is SVGAGI.

This sequence joins TRBV2 and TRBJ2-3; 8 bases map to TRBD2. Looked up from germline, CDR1 is SNHLY and CDR2 is FYNNEI. The CDR3 runs 15 residues. The trim removed 3 bases at V and 2 bases at J, leaving 4 bases unmatched. The CDR3 nucleotides read TGTGCCAGCAGTGAGCCTAGCGGGTCCACAGATACGCAGTATTTT. Residues: CASSEPSGSTDTQYF.

This chain links TRBV20-1 with TRBJ2-1, with D maybe TRBD1 (5 bases). CDR3 size: 15 residues. Trimming cost V 6 bases and J 4 bases, with 19 bases left between them. Germline V lookup: CDR1 DFQATT, CDR2 SNEGSKA (reference sequence). CDR3 coding DNA: TGCAGTGCCCTGCCTGAGTGGGGCACTTACAATGAGCAGTTCTTC. Translating it yields CSALPEWGTYNEQFF.

The chain is built from TRBV7-9 and TRBJ1-1; D is uncertain. The CDR3 consists of 14 residues. Trimming left V 2 bases short and J 11 bases short, with 18 bases between. CDR1 is SEHNR, CDR2 FQNEAQ, per germline (reference sequence). The CDR3, as DNA: TGTGCCAGCAGCTTAACCCGGGCAACCACGGAGGCTTTCTTT. This codes for CASSLTRATTEAFF.

This clonotype appeared a few times. CDR3 loop: CASSLDTANYGYTF. CDR3 sequence (DNA): TGTGCCAGCAGCCTTGACACAGCTAACTATGGCTACACCTTC. The chain joins TRBV7-8 to TRBJ1-2; D gene uncertain. CDR3 length: 14 residues. Trimming took 5 bases from V and 0 from J, leaving 10 bases between them. Germline V lookup: CDR1 SGHVS, CDR2 FQNEAQ.

The V call is TRBV11-2, the J call TRBJ2-7, with D perhaps matching TRBD2 (6 bases). Germline loops: CDR1 SGHAT, CDR2 FQNNGV. CDR3 size: 18 residues. Trimming removed 3 bases at V and 1 base at J, with 22 bases between. The CDR3 spells CASSFGDWGVVVSYEQYF. The CDR3 DNA follows: TGTGCCAGCAGCTTCGGTGATTGGGGGGTGGTTGTATCCTACGAGCAGTACTTC.

The chain couples TRBV5-1 to TRBJ1-2; D gene unclear. This CDR3 contains 17 residues. CDR1 is SGHRS and CDR2 is YFSETQ in the germline V gene. V shed 1 base and J shed 5 bases, with 21 bases lying between them. The CDR3 DNA is TGCGCCAGCAGCTTGAGGTCAGCAACCCACCTTTGGTATGGCTACACCTTC. Translating it yields CASSLRSATHLWYGYTF.

The chain recombines TRBV27 with TRBJ1-5, with D tentatively TRBD1 (5 bases). This CDR3 region has 15 residues. V lost 1 base to trimming and J lost 6 bases, with 13 bases between them. In germline, CDR1 is MNHEY, CDR2 SMNVEV (reference sequence). CDR3 in DNA: TGTGCCAGCAGTTTATTTGGCAGGGAAGGTCAGCCCCAGCATTTT. Protein product: CASSLFGREGQPQHF.

This clonotype was picked up a small number of times. This chain links TRBV6-2 or TRBV6-3 with TRBJ1-1; a weak D match, TRBD1 (6 bases). Germline lookup yields CDR1 MNHEY and CDR2 SVGEGT. CDR3 length: 14 residues. V was clipped by 4 bases and J by 8 bases, with 17 bases between them. In nucleotides, the CDR3 is TGTGCCAGCAGTTCTGGGGGCGCGTTGAGGGAAGCTTTCTTT. Its protein is CASSSGGALREAFF.

The chain carries TRBV7-9 and TRBJ1-1; D not resolved. Germline V gene data show CDR1 as SEHNR and CDR2 as FQNEAQ (reference sequence). The CDR3 sequence is 12 residues long. V lost 6 bases and J lost 3, with 8 bases in between. Here the CDR3 DNA reads TGTGCCAGCAGGGGCCGGGACACTGAAGCTTTCTTT. This sequence encodes CASRGRDTEAFF.

V is TRBV25-1 and J is TRBJ2-1, with no clear D. V was shortened by 2 bases and J by 8 bases, with 1 base between the two germline ends. The CDR3 contains 10 residues. In germline, CDR1 is MGHDK, CDR2 SYGVNS. The DNA for the CDR3 is TGTGCCAGCAGTGAAGATGAGCAGTTCTTC. It yields the protein CASSEDEQFF.

The chain uses TRBV6-2 or TRBV6-3 and TRBJ2-7, with unresolved D. Germline V lookup: CDR1 MNHEY, CDR2 SVGEGT. This CDR3 is built from 14 residues. V lost 3 bases, J lost 5 bases, and 14 bases lay in between. The CDR3 coding sequence is TGTGCCAGCAGTTATCAGCCCTCCCGCGACGAGCAGTACTTC. Its protein is CASSYQPSRDEQYF.

The chain employs TRBV7-2 and TRBJ2-1; TRBD2 agrees at 12 bases. CDR1 and CDR2 from the germline V gene are SGHTA and FQGNSA. The CDR3 runs to 14 residues. With 4 bases clipped from V and 8 bases from J, the junction kept 3 bases outside the gene matches. CDR3 sequence: CASSSRLAGDEQFF. CDR3 coding DNA: TGTGCCAGCAGCTCGCGACTAGCGGGGGATGAGCAGTTCTTC.

This clonotype has only a few counts. This chain uses TRBV27 with TRBJ1-6; 7 bases match TRBD1. V lost 4 bases and J lost 7; bases outside the gene matches: 10. The CDR3 consists of 16 residues. The germline CDR1 and CDR2 sequences are MNHEY and SMNVEV (reference sequence). The CDR3 region is CASSSGGSLPNSPLHF. In DNA form, the CDR3 reads TGTGCCAGCAGTTCAGGGGGGTCTCTCCCCAATTCACCCCTCCACTTT.

This rearrangement joins TRBV20-1 to TRBJ2-1; maybe TRBD2 (6 bases). The V gene's germline CDR1 is DFQATT and CDR2 SNEGSKA (reference sequence). This CDR3 spans 14 amino acids. V was trimmed by 6 bases and J by 6 bases, leaving 18 bases between them. The CDR3 sequence is CSASRDSRVNEQFF. The CDR3 DNA reads as TGCAGTGCATCCCGGGACTCCCGAGTCAATGAGCAGTTCTTC.

This clonotype has just a few counts. The chain combines TRBV30 with TRBJ1-2, with 8 positions matching TRBD1. Germline V CDR1 and CDR2: GTSNPN, SVGIG (reference sequence). V lost 1 base, J lost 5 bases, and 6 bases stayed unmatched. The CDR3 covers 14 residues. The CDR3 DNA reads as TGTGCCTGGAGTGCGGGGACAGGCTATTATGGCTACACCTTC. Protein sequence: CAWSAGTGYYGYTF.

The chain uses TRBV20-1 and TRBJ1-5; D gene ambiguous. V was pared by 3 bases and J by 0 bases, with 9 bases between. The CDR3 runs to 14 residues. Germline-derived CDR1 and CDR2 are DFQATT and SNEGSKA (reference sequence). The CDR3 nucleotides are TGCAGTGCTAGGTACGGTTATAGCAATCAGCCCCAGCATTTT. This codes for CSARYGYSNQPQHF.

This clonotype has only a few counts. The J gene is TRBJ2-2, the V gene TRBV27, with 9 bases identical to TRBD1. CDR1 and CDR2 from the germline V gene are MNHEY and SMNVEV (reference sequence). V trimming: 5 bases; J trimming: 6 bases; junction bases outside the gene matches: 13. The CDR3 has 17 amino acids. Here the CDR3 reads CASSRSQGQGRSGELFF. In nucleotides, the CDR3 is TGTGCCAGCAGTCGAAGTCAAGGACAGGGGAGGTCCGGGGAGCTGTTTTTT.

This chain uses TRBV11-2 with TRBJ2-1; no reliable D call. Germline lookup yields CDR1 SGHAT and CDR2 FQNNGV. The V and J ends lost 4 bases and 7 bases respectively, with 17 bases between them. The CDR3 runs to 15 residues. CDR3 nucleotide sequence: TGTGCCAGCAGCTACGAGGTTAGCCTTTTGAATGAGCAGTTCTTC. Encoded protein: CASSYEVSLLNEQFF.

The chain employs TRBV6-2 or TRBV6-3 and TRBJ2-7; TRBD1 agrees at 9 bases. Germline values: CDR1 MNHEY, CDR2 SVGEGT. Trimming cost V 8 bases and J 0 bases; bases outside gene matches: 8. The CDR3 covers 15 residues. The CDR3 sequence: CASVRTGALSYEQYF. As DNA, the CDR3 is TGTGCCAGCGTTAGGACAGGGGCCCTCTCCTACGAGCAGTACTTC.

CDR3 in DNA: TGCGCCAGCAGCCTTACGACAGGAAGGATGTACACTGAAGCTTTCTTT. Encoded protein: CASSLTTGRMYTEAFF. V is TRBV5-1 and J is TRBJ1-1; TRBD1 is a possible D gene (6 bases). CDR1 is SGHRS and CDR2 is YFSETQ in the germline V gene. Trimming took off 4 bases at V and 3 bases at J, with 19 bases between the two ends. CDR3 length: 16 residues.

V is TRBV5-4 and J is TRBJ1-2, with no clear D. This CDR3 is built from 13 residues. Germline V gene data show CDR1 as SGHNT and CDR2 as YYREEE (reference sequence). Trimming pared 4 bases from V and 6 bases from J, leaving 13 bases between. The CDR3 DNA follows: TGTGCCAGCAGCCTAGAAACGTGGGATGGCTACACCTTC. Protein sequence: CASSLETWDGYTF.